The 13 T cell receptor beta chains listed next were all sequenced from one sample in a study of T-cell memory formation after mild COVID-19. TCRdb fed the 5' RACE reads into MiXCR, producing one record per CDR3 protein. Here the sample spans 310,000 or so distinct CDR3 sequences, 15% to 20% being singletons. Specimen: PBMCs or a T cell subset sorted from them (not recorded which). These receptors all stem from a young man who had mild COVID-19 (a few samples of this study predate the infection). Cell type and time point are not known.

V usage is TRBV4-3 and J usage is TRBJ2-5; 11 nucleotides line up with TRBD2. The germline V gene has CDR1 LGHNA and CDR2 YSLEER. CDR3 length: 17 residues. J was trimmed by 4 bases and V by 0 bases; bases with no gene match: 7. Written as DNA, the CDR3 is TGCGCCAGCAGCCAAGATATCCCGACTAGCGGGGCAGAGACCCAGTACTTC. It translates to CASSQDIPTSGAETQYF.

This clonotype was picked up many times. For the CDR3, the DNA is TGCGCCAGCAACCCCAGGGGACCCGTCACCGGGGAGCTGTTTTTT. Encoded protein: CASNPRGPVTGELFF. This chain joins TRBV5-1 and TRBJ2-2; D might be TRBD1 (6 bases). The CDR3 is made up of 15 amino acids. V lost 6 bases and J 4 bases, leaving 16 bases between the germline ends. The V gene's germline CDR1 is SGHRS and CDR2 YFSETQ.

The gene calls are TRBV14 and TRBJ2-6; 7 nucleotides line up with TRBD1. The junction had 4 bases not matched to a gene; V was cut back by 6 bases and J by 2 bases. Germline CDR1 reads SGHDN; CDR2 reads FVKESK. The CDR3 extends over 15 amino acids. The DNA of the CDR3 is TGTGCCAGCAGACGAACAGGGGCTGGGGCCAACGTCCTGACTTTC. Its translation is CASRRTGAGANVLTF.

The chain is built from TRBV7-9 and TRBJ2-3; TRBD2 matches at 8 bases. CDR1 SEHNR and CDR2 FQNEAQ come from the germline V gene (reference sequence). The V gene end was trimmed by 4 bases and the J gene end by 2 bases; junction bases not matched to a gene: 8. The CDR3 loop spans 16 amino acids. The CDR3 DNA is TGTGCCAGCAGCTCCCTCGGGCGGGGGGACACAGATACGCAGTATTTT. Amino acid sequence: CASSSLGRGDTDTQYF.

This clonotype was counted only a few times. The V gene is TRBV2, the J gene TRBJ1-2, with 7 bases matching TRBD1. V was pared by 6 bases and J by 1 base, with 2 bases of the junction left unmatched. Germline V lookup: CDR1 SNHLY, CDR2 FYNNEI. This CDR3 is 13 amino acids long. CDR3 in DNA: TGTGCCAGCAGGGGGGACAGTAACTATGGCTACACCTTC. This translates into CASRGDSNYGYTF. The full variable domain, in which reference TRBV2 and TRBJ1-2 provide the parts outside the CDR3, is EPEVTQTPSHQVTQMGQEVILRCVPISNHLYFYWYRQILGQKVEFLVSFYNNEISEKSEIFDDQFSVERPDGSNFTLKIRSTKLEDSAMYFCASRGDSNYGYTFGSGTRLTVV.

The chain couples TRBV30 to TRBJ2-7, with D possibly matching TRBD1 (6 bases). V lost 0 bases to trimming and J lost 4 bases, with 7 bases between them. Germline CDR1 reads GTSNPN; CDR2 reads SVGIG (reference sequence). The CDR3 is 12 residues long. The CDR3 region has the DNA TGTGCCTGGAGTGTACAGGGTTACGAGCAGTACTTC. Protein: CAWSVQGYEQYF.

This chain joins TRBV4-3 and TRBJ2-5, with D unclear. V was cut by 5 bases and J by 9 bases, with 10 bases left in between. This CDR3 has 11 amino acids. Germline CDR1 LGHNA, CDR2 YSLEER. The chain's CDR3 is CASSEGNAQYF. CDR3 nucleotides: TGCGCCAGCAGCGAAGGGAATGCCCAGTACTTC.

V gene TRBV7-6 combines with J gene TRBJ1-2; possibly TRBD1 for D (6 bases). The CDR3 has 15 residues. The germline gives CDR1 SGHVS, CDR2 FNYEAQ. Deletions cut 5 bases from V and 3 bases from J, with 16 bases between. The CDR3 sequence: CASSHGRGHDYGYTF. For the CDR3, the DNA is TGTGCCAGCAGCCATGGTCGGGGGCATGACTATGGCTACACCTTC. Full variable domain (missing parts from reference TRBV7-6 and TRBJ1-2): GAGVSQSPRYKVTKRGQDVALRCDPISGHVSLYWYRQALGQGPEFLTYFNYEAQQDKSGLPNDRFSAERPEGSISTLTIQRTEQRDSAMYRCASSHGRGHDYGYTFGSGTRLTVV.

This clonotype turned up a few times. The CDR3 region is CASSPRGAKNIQYF. DNA for the CDR3: TGTGCCAGCAGCCCCAGAGGTGCCAAAAACATTCAGTACTTC. The rearrangement joins TRBV6-2 or TRBV6-3 to TRBJ2-4, with no clear D. The germline V gene encodes CDR1 MNHEY and CDR2 SVGEGT. Trimming stripped 6 bases from V and 1 base from J, with 10 bases between. This CDR3 is built from 14 residues.

CDR3 protein: CATSDSGTGLDEQFF. The CDR3 nucleotides are TGTGCCACCAGTGATTCCGGGACAGGGTTGGATGAGCAGTTCTTC. V and J are TRBV24-1 and TRBJ2-1; 9 bases are a match to TRBD1. The V gene's germline CDR1 is KGHDR and CDR2 SFDVKD. The CDR3 is made up of 15 amino acids. V was clipped by 2 bases and J by 8 bases; unmatched bases: 6.

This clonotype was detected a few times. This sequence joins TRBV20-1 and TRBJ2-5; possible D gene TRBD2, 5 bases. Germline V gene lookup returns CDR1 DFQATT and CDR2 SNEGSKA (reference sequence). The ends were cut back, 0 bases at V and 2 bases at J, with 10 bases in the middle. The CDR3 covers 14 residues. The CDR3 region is CSARDQRGQETQYF. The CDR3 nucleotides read TGCAGTGCTAGAGATCAGCGAGGGCAAGAGACCCAGTACTTC.

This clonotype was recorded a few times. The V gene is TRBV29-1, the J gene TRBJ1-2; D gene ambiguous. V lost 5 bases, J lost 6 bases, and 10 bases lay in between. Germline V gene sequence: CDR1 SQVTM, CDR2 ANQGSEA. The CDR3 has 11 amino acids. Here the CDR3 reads CSVREGNGYTF. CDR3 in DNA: TGCAGCGTTCGAGAAGGGAATGGCTACACCTTC.

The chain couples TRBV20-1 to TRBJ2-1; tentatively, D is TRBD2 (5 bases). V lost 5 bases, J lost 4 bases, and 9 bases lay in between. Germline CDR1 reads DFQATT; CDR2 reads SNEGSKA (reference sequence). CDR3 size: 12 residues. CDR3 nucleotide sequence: TGCAGTGCTGCCGGGATGTACAATGAGCAGTTCTTC. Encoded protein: CSAAGMYNEQFF.